This T cell receptor (beta chain) was recovered during a study of long-term antiretroviral therapy in people with HIV. Investigators performed immunoSEQ version v3.0 at survey level. The data were produced by immunoSEQ multiplex PCR, yet TCRdb's version contains in-frame clones alone and is incomplete. In the table there are some 14,000 clones, around four fifths of which are singletons. Among participants with HIV, every one received treatment in the United States. Germline CDR1 SGHTA, CDR2 FQGNSA. Germline trimming cut 2 bases from V and 9 bases from J; bases unmatched to any gene: 6. The CDR3 has 14 amino acids.

This specimen was unsorted PBMCs, taken 1.8 years before starting antiretroviral therapy. This sequence was found in a woman between 40 and 55 years old with HIV. This rearrangement joins TRBV7-2 to TRBJ2-1; 8 positions match TRBD1. CDR3 DNA: TGTGCCAGCAGCTTATACCAGGGGGCGATTGAGCAGTTCTTC. As protein: CASSLYQGAIEQFF.